The present T cell receptor (beta chain) was sequenced within a study of CD8+CD57+ T cells in acquired aplastic anemia. Overall study findings and caveats: A set of about 28 CD8+ CDR3 sequences was shared between patients and controls, and these sequences appeared highly expressed in patients.

Between the trimmed V and J ends, which lost 3 bases and 3 bases, there was a span of 15 bases. The CDR3 totals 14 residues. Germline CDR1 and CDR2: DFQATT and SNEGSKA (reference sequence). For CDR3 and TCR beta VDJ profiling, genomic DNA was the template used. Each CDR3 protein is one row after TCRdb ran MiXCR on the reads. The data show 150,000 or so distinct CDR3 sequences, less than 60% seen once. The sequenced patients had an expansion of CD8+CD57+ cells seen by flow cytometry. As to this clonotype: The antigen is undetermined.

The chain uses TRBV20-1 and TRBJ2-7; D could derive from TRBD1 or TRBD2 (5 bases each). The sequence was collected from a human donor with aplastic anemia. What was sequenced was sorted CD4+, CD8+, or CD8+CD57+ T cells (not recorded which) from PBMCs. The CDR3 here is CSASPRESYYEQYF. The DNA of the CDR3 is TGCAGTGCTAGCCCCAGGGAGTCGTACTACGAGCAGTACTTC.